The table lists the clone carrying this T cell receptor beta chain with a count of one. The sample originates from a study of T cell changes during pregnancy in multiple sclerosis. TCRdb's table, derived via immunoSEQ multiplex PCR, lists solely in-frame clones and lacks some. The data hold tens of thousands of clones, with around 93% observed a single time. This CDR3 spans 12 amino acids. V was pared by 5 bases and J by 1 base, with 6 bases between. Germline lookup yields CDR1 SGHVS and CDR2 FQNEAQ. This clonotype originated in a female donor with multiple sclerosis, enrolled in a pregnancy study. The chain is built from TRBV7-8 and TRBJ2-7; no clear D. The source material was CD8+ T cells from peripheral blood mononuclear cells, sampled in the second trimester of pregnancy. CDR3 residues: CASSPHSYEQYF. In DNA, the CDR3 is TGTGCCAGCAGCCCCCATTCCTACGAGCAGTACTTC.